The subject of this entry is one TCR beta chain. Its antigen remains unknown. The entry originates in a study of PD-L1 blockade in urothelial cancer. Measured with immunoSEQ multiplex PCR; TCRdb has only the in-frame clones, and not every one. The repertoire holds 70,000 or so clones, with under 90% as singletons. Time point of the sample: pretreatment peripheral blood. Pretreatment sampling and on-treatment sampling together yielded between 1 and 8 samples for each patient. Study conclusions and caveats: Tumor-associated blood clones were expanded more by durable-benefit patients at 3 weeks.

The CDR3 totals 16 residues. With 0 bases clipped from V and 4 bases from J, the junction kept 4 bases outside the gene matches. Germline CDR1 is SGDLS and CDR2 is YYNGEE. The sample was PBMCs, taken around atezolizumab (anti-PD-L1) treatment. This sequence joins TRBV9 and TRBJ2-2; 9 bases agree with TRBD1. This sequence was found in a man between 65 and 85 years old with urothelial cancer. The CDR3 spells CASSVGRDRVTGELFF. The CDR3 DNA sequence: TGTGCCAGCAGCGTAGGCCGGGACAGGGTCACCGGGGAGCTGTTTTTT.